This T cell receptor (beta chain) was captured in a study of beta chain features in type 1 diabetes. For this clone: The antigen is unknown.

There are 20 residues in the CDR3. V lost 2 bases and J lost 4; bases outside the gene matches: 13. Germline CDR1 is MDHEN and CDR2 is SYDVKM. Study conclusions and caveats: The naive, central memory and Treg TCRB repertoires of patients appeared to be more similar to one another than those of healthy donors. Type 1 diabetes patients had fewer VDJ junction insertions and more deletions. In every one of the four CD4+ subsets, TCRB CDR3s were moderately but significantly shorter in Type 1 diabetes patients.

Every isolated RNA sample was fully reverse transcribed, so sequencing captured expressed TCRB transcripts. The assay was immunoSEQ multiplex PCR, and TCRdb's table has in-frame clones only and misses some. The sample holds 150,000 to 200,000 clones, approximately 8.8% seen once. CD4+ cells of the naive, central memory, regulatory and stem cell-like memory types were sorted via CD45RO/CCR7/CD25/CD127/CD95/CD27. The sample consisted of central memory CD4+ T cells from blood. The chain has TRBV28 and TRBJ2-6; TRBD1 matches 11 bases. The sequence came from a woman aged 30 to 39 with type 1 diabetes. DNA of the CDR3: TGTGCCAGCAGTTTACTCCACCCGGGACAGGGGGGGAAAGGGGCCAACGTCCTGACTTTC. Translating gives CASSLLHPGQGGKGANVLTF.